This T cell receptor beta chain was recorded in a study of CD8 T cells in Susac syndrome. Study overall: Intravenous immunoglobulin alone or corticosteroids were being given to patients with Susac syndrome at blood draw, unless they were therapy-naive. Study-level points and caveats: Expansion of clones was not seen in the CD4+ T cell repertoires of Susac syndrome.

Negative isolation was applied to CD8+ and CD4+ T cells, and FACS enrichment was applied to TEMRA cells. RNA in amounts of roughly 0.5 to 1 ug was reverse transcribed with random hexamers. The CDR3 of TCR beta was amplified by immunoSEQ multiplex PCR across 54 Vbeta and 13 Jbeta. TCRdb processed the immunoSEQ multiplex PCR reads anew with MiXCR; each CDR3 protein has one entry. The repertoire holds over 150,000 distinct CDR3 sequences, with over 90% as singletons. A note on this clonotype: The antigen is not known.

The CDR3 contains 12 residues. Germline values: CDR1 MDHEN, CDR2 SYDVKM. Between the trimmed V and J ends, which lost 5 bases and 2 bases, there was a span of 7 bases. Sequenced material: CD4+ T cells from PBMCs. The receptor comes from a human donor with Susac syndrome. The gene calls are TRBV28 and TRBJ2-7; D unresolved. The CDR3 DNA follows: TGTGCCAGCAGTCCGTGGACCTACGAGCAGTACTTC. The encoded protein is CASSPWTYEQYF.